Below are 14 T cell receptor beta chains sequenced from a single sample in a study of blood T cell repertoires in COVID-19. Produced via immunoSEQ multiplex PCR; TCRdb's table is partial and in-frame only. The profile covers some 64,000 clones, with roughly three quarters appearing a single time and around 21% taken by the ten largest. Sequencing was carried out using peripheral blood. These receptors were collected from a woman aged 80 or over with active or convalescent COVID-19.

V is TRBV7-3 and J is TRBJ1-1; D is unclear. Germline V gene data show CDR1 as SGHTA and CDR2 as FQGTGA. CDR3 length equals 14 residues. V dropped 3 bases and J dropped 1 base, with 9 bases sitting between them. The CDR3 protein is CASSLSTANTEAFF. DNA of the CDR3: TGTGCCAGCAGCTTGTCTACAGCGAACACTGAAGCTTTCTTT. The full variable domain, in which reference TRBV7-3 and TRBJ1-1 provide the parts outside the CDR3, is GAGVSQTPSNKVTEKGKYVELRCDPISGHTALYWYRQSLGQGPEFLIYFQGTGAADDSGLPNDRFFAVRPEGSVSTLKIQRTERGDSAVYLCASSLSTANTEAFFGQGTRLTVV.

The chain's CDR3 is CASSRTGRSAEAFF. In DNA form, the CDR3 reads TGTGCCAGCAGCAGGACAGGGAGGAGCGCTGAAGCTTTCTTT. The chain is built from TRBV11-2 and TRBJ1-1; 8 nucleotides align to TRBD1. V trimming: 5 bases; J trimming: 6 bases; junction bases outside the gene matches: 8. The CDR3 is 14 residues long. Looked up from germline, CDR1 is SGHAT and CDR2 is FQNNGV.

J is TRBJ2-7 and V is TRBV10-3, with a possible D match to TRBD1 (5 bases). Trimming took 11 bases from V and 4 from J, leaving 18 bases between them. The germline gives CDR1 ENHRY, CDR2 SYGVKD. The CDR3 runs 13 residues. CDR3 region: CALKDTNRYEQYF. The CDR3 region has the DNA TGTGCCCTTAAGGACACAAACCGGTACGAGCAGTACTTC.

This clone was found a few times. V and J are TRBV6-5 and TRBJ2-7; TRBD2 aligns across 11 bases. Germline V gene data show CDR1 as MNHEY and CDR2 as SVGAGI. V shed 8 bases, J shed 5 bases, and the junction held 11 bases outside the gene matches. The CDR3 covers 15 residues. CDR3 DNA sequence: TGTGCCAGCCGCTCGACCGGGACTAGCGGCCACGAGCAGTACTTC. It specifies CASRSTGTSGHEQYF.

The chain joins TRBV7-2 to TRBJ1-2; 10 bases align to TRBD1. The CDR3 runs 17 residues. Germline V gene lookup returns CDR1 SGHTA and CDR2 FQGNSA. Trimming took 5 bases from V and 4 from J; bases not matched to a gene: 13. This chain's CDR3 is CASSQGRQGARVYGYTF. The DNA of the CDR3 is TGTGCCAGCAGCCAAGGGAGACAGGGGGCGAGGGTCTATGGCTACACCTTC.

The V call is TRBV5-1, the J call TRBJ2-5; 8 bases line up with TRBD2. The germline CDR1 and CDR2 sequences are SGHRS and YFSETQ. Germline trimming cut 4 bases from V and 4 bases from J; bases unmatched to any gene: 9. The CDR3 has 15 residues. CDR3 nucleotide sequence: TGCGCCAGCAGCCCTCGTGCGGGGGGCCTAGAGACCCAGTACTTC. Amino acids: CASSPRAGGLETQYF.

The chain couples TRBV9 to TRBJ1-3; 7 bases line up with TRBD1. In germline, CDR1 is SGDLS, CDR2 YYNGEE. The CDR3 consists of 17 residues. The V and J ends lost 4 bases and 0 bases, in that order; junction bases with no gene match: 10. The CDR3 reads CASSPNPDRDSGNTIYF. CDR3 DNA: TGTGCCAGCAGCCCTAATCCCGACAGGGACTCTGGAAACACCATATATTTT.

This rearrangement joins TRBV7-7 to TRBJ2-5, with 7 bases identical to TRBD1. The V and J ends lost 5 bases and 5 bases, in that order; junction bases with no gene match: 5. The V gene's germline CDR1 is SSHAT and CDR2 FNYEAQ (reference sequence). The CDR3 loop spans 13 amino acids. Written as DNA, the CDR3 is TGTGCCAGCAGCAGGGGGCGAGGGGAGACCCAGTACTTC. Its protein product is CASSRGRGETQYF.

This chain joins TRBV6-5 and TRBJ2-3; possibly TRBD2 for D (7 bases). Germline CDR1 is MNHEY and CDR2 is SVGAGI. The V end lost 5 bases, the J end lost 1 base, and 13 bases lay between the germline ends. The length of the CDR3 is 15 residues. The CDR3 DNA follows: TGTGCCAGCAGTAACAGAGGGGGGGGCACAGATACGCAGTATTTT. It translates to CASSNRGGGTDTQYF.

This clone was found a few times. The chain joins TRBV11-2 to TRBJ2-1; TRBD2 aligns across 8 bases. Germline CDR1 reads SGHAT; CDR2 reads FQNNGV. The J segment lost 9 bases and the V segment lost 5 bases, leaving 12 bases of the junction unmatched. The CDR3 spans 15 residues. The CDR3 sequence: CASSTRATSEGEQFF. CDR3 in DNA: TGTGCCAGCAGCACCCGGGCGACTAGCGAAGGTGAGCAGTTCTTC.

V is TRBV3-1 (or the pseudogene TRBV3-2) and J is TRBJ2-1; 15 nucleotides agree with TRBD2. The V segment lost 4 bases and the J segment 13 bases; nucleotides outside the gene matches: 8. The CDR3 runs 15 residues. CDR1 and CDR2 (germline): LGHDT, YNNKEL (reference sequence). CDR3 residues: CASSRTGTSGGTQFF. CDR3 bases: TGTGCCAGCAGCCGCACCGGGACTAGCGGGGGGACCCAGTTCTTC.

The V and J genes are TRBV6-5 and TRBJ1-4, with D possibly TRBD1 on 5 matching bases. Per the germline V gene, CDR1 is MNHEY and CDR2 is SVGAGI. The V gene lost 7 bases and the J gene lost 7 bases, with 19 bases spanning the gap. CDR3 length: 15 amino acids. CDR3 DNA sequence: TGTGCCAGCATCCCCGGGACTCACACGGGTGAAAAACTGTTTTTT. Its protein is CASIPGTHTGEKLFF.

This clone was detected only a few times. CDR3 protein: CASSVGRSSGNTIYF. CDR3 in DNA: TGTGCCAGCAGCGTAGGTAGATCCTCTGGAAACACCATATATTTT. J is TRBJ1-3 and V is TRBV9; no clear D gene. CDR3 size: 15 residues. Trimming removed 0 bases at V and 0 bases at J, with 7 bases between. Germline V lookup: CDR1 SGDLS, CDR2 YYNGEE.

This chain connects TRBV7-8 to TRBJ1-2; the match to TRBD1 covers 7 bases. CDR1 is SGHVS and CDR2 is FQNEAQ in the germline V gene. Unmatched junction bases numbered 7, after V lost 5 bases and J lost 1 base. The CDR3 consists of 15 residues. In DNA, the CDR3 is TGTGCCAGCAGCCTCGACAGGGCCCGTAACTATGGCTACACCTTC. Protein product: CASSLDRARNYGYTF.